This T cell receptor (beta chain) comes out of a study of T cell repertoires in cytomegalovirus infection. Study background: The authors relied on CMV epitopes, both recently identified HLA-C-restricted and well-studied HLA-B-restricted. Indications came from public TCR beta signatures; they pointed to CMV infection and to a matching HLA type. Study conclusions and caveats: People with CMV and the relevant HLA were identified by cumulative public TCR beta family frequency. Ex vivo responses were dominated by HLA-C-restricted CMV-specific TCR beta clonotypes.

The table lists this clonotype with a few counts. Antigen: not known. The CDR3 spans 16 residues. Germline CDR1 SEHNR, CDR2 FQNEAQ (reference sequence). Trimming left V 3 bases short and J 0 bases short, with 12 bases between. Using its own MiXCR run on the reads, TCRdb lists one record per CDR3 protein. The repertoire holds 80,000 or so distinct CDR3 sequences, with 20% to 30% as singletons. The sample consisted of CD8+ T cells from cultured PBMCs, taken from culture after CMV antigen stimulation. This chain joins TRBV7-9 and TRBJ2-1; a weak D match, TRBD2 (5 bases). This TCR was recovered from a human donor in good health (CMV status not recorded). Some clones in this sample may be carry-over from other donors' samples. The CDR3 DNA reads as TGTGCCAGCAGCTTTCCGGCGGGCCCCTCCTACAATGAGCAGTTCTTC. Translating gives CASSFPAGPSYNEQFF.